Presented here are 28 T cell receptor beta chains from one specimen sequenced in a study of T cells in Graves' hyperthyroidism and ophthalmopathy. The investigators amplified TCR beta CDR3 regions from RNA transcripts. The TCR CDR3 was amplified in a first-round RT-PCR using the HTBI primer set. Using its own MiXCR run on the multiplex PCR reads, TCRdb lists one record per CDR3 protein. The table lists 490,000 or so distinct CDR3 sequences, 20% to 25% of them singletons. The sequenced sample consisted of blood. The receptor source for this set is a woman aged 70-85 years with Graves' ophthalmopathy.

The sample holds many counts of this clonotype. This chain joins TRBV7-3 and TRBJ1-1; D perhaps matches TRBD1 (5 bases). CDR3 size: 16 residues. The germline V gene encodes CDR1 SGHTA and CDR2 FQGTGA. With 2 bases removed from V and 4 bases from J, the gap between germline ends came to 17 bases. The CDR3 DNA is TGTGCCAGCAGCTTAGCTACGCAGGGTGGTGGCACTGAAGCTTTCTTT. Translation: CASSLATQGGGTEAFF.

The chain's CDR3 is CASSDLGTTNEKLFF. As DNA, the CDR3 is TGTGCCAGCAGCGACCTCGGGACAACTAATGAAAAACTGTTTTTT. The chain is built from TRBV6-2 or TRBV6-3 and TRBJ1-4; no clear D gene. Trimming stripped 6 bases from V and 0 bases from J, with 11 bases between. This CDR3 region has 15 residues. The germline V gene has CDR1 MNHEY and CDR2 SVGEGT.

This clonotype was observed a few times. With a much larger clone just one base away, this may be a read error. The V gene is TRBV2, the J gene TRBJ2-1; 15 nucleotides match TRBD2. V was pared by 6 bases and J by 2 bases, with 14 bases of the junction left unmatched. Germline V gene lookup returns CDR1 SNHLY and CDR2 FYNNEI. The CDR3 totals 20 residues. CDR3 nucleotides: TGTGCCAGCAGGACATTTTCCGGGACTAGCGGGAGGTTCCCCTACAATGAGCAGTTCTTC. Its protein is CASRTFSGTSGRFPYNEQFF. The full variable domain, with the rest looked up from reference TRBV2 and TRBJ2-1, is EPEVTQTPSHQVTQMGQEVILRCVPISNHLYFYWYRQILGQKVEFLVSFYNNEISEKSEIFDDQFSVERPDGSNFTLKIRSTKLEDSAMYFCASRTFSGTSGRFPYNEQFFGPGTRLTVL.

The chain carries TRBV7-3 and TRBJ2-1, with TRBD1 identical over 8 bases. Germline V gene lookup returns CDR1 SGHTA and CDR2 FQGTGA. The CDR3 is made up of 15 amino acids. V trimming: 2 bases; J trimming: 8 bases; junction bases outside the gene matches: 8. CDR3 protein: CASSLLGQGVDEQFF. The CDR3 DNA is TGTGCCAGCAGCTTACTCGGACAGGGCGTGGATGAGCAGTTCTTC.

The genes are TRBV19 and TRBJ2-2; D might be TRBD1 or TRBD2, each matching 5 bases. This CDR3 is 13 amino acids long. Per germline, CDR1 LNHDA and CDR2 SQIVND (reference sequence). The V end lost 5 bases, the J end lost 9 bases, and 13 bases lay between the germline ends. The CDR3 here is CASSFQGDRELFF. In DNA form, the CDR3 reads TGTGCCAGTAGTTTCCAAGGGGACCGGGAGCTGTTTTTT.

The chain combines TRBV7-3 with TRBJ2-7; tentatively, D is TRBD1 or TRBD2 (5 bases each). V shed 2 bases and J shed 0 bases, with 11 bases lying between them. The CDR3 loop spans 15 amino acids. Germline CDR1 SGHTA, CDR2 FQGTGA. CDR3 sequence (DNA): TGTGCCAGCAGCTTAGGTGGGGGTCGCTCCTACGAGCAGTACTTC. This encodes CASSLGGGRSYEQYF.

The chain couples TRBV19 to TRBJ1-5, with D possibly TRBD1 on 6 matching bases. CDR1 LNHDA and CDR2 SQIVND come from the germline V gene (reference sequence). The CDR3 is made up of 15 amino acids. Trimming removed 8 bases at V and 0 bases at J, with 14 bases between. The CDR3 region has the DNA TGTGCCAGTTGGAACAGGGTTTATAGCAATCAGCCCCAGCATTTT. The encoded protein is CASWNRVYSNQPQHF.

V usage is TRBV3-1 and J usage is TRBJ1-4; no firm D call. The CDR3 runs to 14 residues. Germline V gene sequence: CDR1 LGHDT, CDR2 YNNKEL (reference sequence). V was clipped by 1 base and J by 7 bases, with 10 bases between them. CDR3 DNA sequence: TGTGCCAGCAGCCAAGTGCTCGCCGGTGAAAAACTGTTTTTT. This codes for CASSQVLAGEKLFF.

The CDR3 bases are TGCGCCAGCAAGTTGAGCGGGAGGAAGAATGAGCAGTTCTTC. This codes for CASKLSGRKNEQFF. The chain employs TRBV10-2 and TRBJ2-1, with TRBD2 matching over 9 bases. Germline CDR1 reads WSHSY; CDR2 reads SAAADI. V trimming: 7 bases; J trimming: 7 bases; junction bases outside the gene matches: 8. This CDR3 is 14 amino acids long.

This clonotype was counted many times. The chain joins TRBV6-6 to TRBJ2-7; no definite D call. Trimming removed 0 bases at V and 7 bases at J, with 13 bases between. The length of the CDR3 is 14 residues. Germline V gives CDR1 MNHNY, CDR2 SVGAGI (reference sequence). CDR3 sequence (DNA): TGTGCCAGCAGTTACTCCAGCCTTAATAGTGAGCAGTACTTC. As protein: CASSYSSLNSEQYF.

The chain is built from TRBV20-1 and TRBJ2-7; D assignment may be TRBD1 or TRBD2 (5 bases each). The V gene lost 1 base and the J gene lost 3 bases, with 7 bases spanning the gap. Germline V gene lookup returns CDR1 DFQATT and CDR2 SNEGSKA (reference sequence). The CDR3 has 12 amino acids. DNA of the CDR3: TGCAGTGCTAGAGGAGGGGACTACGAGCAGTACTTC. Its translation is CSARGGDYEQYF.

The chain recombines TRBV5-1 with TRBJ2-1, with 9 bases aligning to TRBD1. V gave up 2 bases and J gave up 6 bases; unmatched junction bases: 6. Germline V gives CDR1 SGHRS, CDR2 YFSETQ. This CDR3 is built from 15 residues. The CDR3 sequence: CASSLGTGWPNEQFF. As DNA, the CDR3 is TGCGCCAGCAGCTTAGGGACAGGGTGGCCCAATGAGCAGTTCTTC.

In DNA form, the CDR3 reads TGTGCCAGCAGCCAAGGAGGAGCGGGAGGGTCCTCTGGGCAGTTCTTC. Its protein product is CASSQGGAGGSSGQFF. The V gene is TRBV3-1, the J gene TRBJ2-1; 10 bases map to TRBD2. The CDR3 sequence is 16 residues long. The germline V gene encodes CDR1 LGHDT and CDR2 YNNKEL (reference sequence). With V trimmed by 1 base and J by 12 bases, 12 bases remained unmatched.

This clonotype has at least ten counts. The J gene is TRBJ2-5, the V gene TRBV27, with D possibly TRBD2 on 6 matching bases. Germline-derived CDR1 and CDR2 are MNHEY and SMNVEV (reference sequence). This CDR3 is 14 amino acids long. Trimming left V 3 bases short and J 5 bases short, with 13 bases between. Written as DNA, the CDR3 is TGTGCCAGCAGTTTGGGCAGGGAGGTGGAGACCCAGTACTTC. Protein product: CASSLGREVETQYF.

This chain joins TRBV29-1 and TRBJ2-3, with a possible D match to TRBD1 (6 bases). CDR1 is SQVTM and CDR2 is ANQGSEA in the germline V gene. Trimming removed 5 bases from V and 7 bases from J, with 19 bases in between. This CDR3 has 14 amino acids. CDR3 region: CSVRVVQGVNTQYF. CDR3 sequence (DNA): TGCAGCGTTCGGGTGGTACAGGGCGTTAATACGCAGTATTTT.

V is TRBV6-2 or TRBV6-3 and J is TRBJ1-2; D gene uncertain. V gave up 11 bases and J gave up 4 bases, with 11 bases separating them. Germline V CDR1 and CDR2: MNHEY, SVGEGT. This CDR3 contains 11 residues. The CDR3 DNA follows: TGTGCCGTCAGCACAACCTATGGCTACACCTTC. Its translation: CAVSTTYGYTF.

Only a few counts were recorded for this clonotype. The V gene is TRBV5-1, the J gene TRBJ2-1; tentative D call: TRBD2 (5 bases). The CDR3 contains 16 residues. Deletions cut 5 bases from V and 7 bases from J, with 22 bases between. Germline V gene data show CDR1 as SGHRS and CDR2 as YFSETQ. The DNA for the CDR3 is TGCGCCAGCAGGGCTAAGTCGGGAATCGTCCCTAATGAGCAGTTCTTC. This codes for CASRAKSGIVPNEQFF.

This clonotype occurred a few times. The V gene is TRBV12-5, the J gene TRBJ1-5; TRBD1 agrees at 8 bases. V lost 0 bases, J lost 8 bases, and 6 bases stayed unmatched. Per germline, CDR1 LGHNT and CDR2 FRNRAP. This CDR3 comprises 15 residues. CDR3 in DNA: TGTGCTAGTGGTTTGGTCCGGACAGGGCGCGAGCCCCAGCATTTT. It specifies CASGLVRTGREPQHF.

This chain links TRBV2 with TRBJ2-5, with TRBD1 as a possible D gene (7 bases). The length of the CDR3 is 15 residues. V lost 7 bases and J 5 bases, leaving 20 bases between the germline ends. Germline CDR1 reads SNHLY; CDR2 reads FYNNEI. The CDR3 is CASNRQGGPSETQYF. The CDR3 DNA follows: TGTGCCAGCAATAGACAGGGAGGTCCGTCGGAGACCCAGTACTTC.

CDR3 sequence: CSAQPYNEQFF. CDR3 sequence (DNA): TGCAGTGCTCAACCCTACAATGAGCAGTTCTTC. This rearrangement joins TRBV20-1 to TRBJ2-1; D is ambiguous. V was shortened by 5 bases and J by 2 bases, with 4 bases between the two germline ends. This CDR3 has 11 amino acids. Germline CDR1 DFQATT, CDR2 SNEGSKA (reference sequence).

This clonotype was observed a handful of times. The CDR3 sequence is CASSFSGSYEQFF. CDR3 nucleotides: TGTGCCAGCAGCTTCAGCGGGAGCTACGAGCAGTTCTTC. The chain employs TRBV5-6 and TRBJ2-1, with 8 bases aligning to TRBD2. Germline CDR1 and CDR2: SGHDT and YYEEEE. V dropped 2 bases and J dropped 10; count of bases not matched to a gene: 5. The CDR3 loop spans 13 amino acids.

As to this clonotype: A much larger clone sits a single nucleotide away, making a read error possible. The CDR3 does not close with the conserved phenylalanine or tryptophan, likely indicating a read error. Here the CDR3 reads CASSPWGNMNTEAFS. Here the CDR3 DNA reads TGTGCCAGCTCACCCTGGGGCAACATGAACACTGAAGCTTTCTCT. V is TRBV18 and J is TRBJ1-1, with TRBD1 as a possible D gene (5 bases). Germline CDR1 is KGHSH and CDR2 is LQKENI. The V end lost 3 bases, the J end lost 0 bases, and 11 bases lay between the germline ends. The CDR3 contains 15 residues.

The genes are TRBV6-5 and TRBJ2-7; 7 nucleotides agree with TRBD2. The V gene end was trimmed by 0 bases and the J gene end by 6 bases; junction bases not matched to a gene: 8. Germline CDR1 and CDR2: MNHEY and SVGAGI. CDR3 size: 15 residues. CDR3 protein: CASSYSFAGVGEQYF. CDR3 DNA: TGTGCCAGCAGTTACTCGTTTGCGGGAGTCGGCGAGCAGTACTTC.

The chain carries TRBV4-1 and TRBJ2-5; the D is unclear. Trimming cost V 4 bases and J 7 bases, with 13 bases left between them. The CDR3 is made up of 13 amino acids. Germline V gene lookup returns CDR1 MGHRA and CDR2 YSYEKL. CDR3 in DNA: TGCGCCAGCAGCCGGGTCGTCGGAGCGACCCAGTACTTC. Residues: CASSRVVGATQYF.

CDR3 region: CASSIAQNTGELFF. DNA for the CDR3: TGTGCCAGTAGTATAGCCCAGAACACCGGGGAGCTGTTTTTT. This rearrangement joins TRBV19 to TRBJ2-2, with D uncertain. This CDR3 has 14 residues. The V end was cut by 1 base, the J end by 1 base, with 4 bases between. The germline V gene encodes CDR1 LNHDA and CDR2 SQIVND (reference sequence).

This clonotype has only a few counts. The chain uses TRBV12-3 or TRBV12-4 and TRBJ2-1, with a weak D call TRBD1 (6 bases). CDR3 length: 14 amino acids. The V end was cut by 2 bases, the J end by 9 bases, with 14 bases between. The CDR3 region has the DNA TGTGCCAGCAGTTTAAGGGGGAATCCCTCTGAGCAGTTCTTC. Protein product: CASSLRGNPSEQFF.

This rearrangement joins TRBV24-1 to TRBJ2-1; 8 bases line up with TRBD2. The V gene end was trimmed by 4 bases and the J gene end by 0 bases; junction bases not matched to a gene: 4. This CDR3 spans 16 amino acids. In germline, CDR1 is KGHDR, CDR2 SFDVKD. The CDR3 nucleotides read TGTGCCACCAGTGACCATAGCGGGGACTCCTACAATGAGCAGTTCTTC. Amino acid sequence: CATSDHSGDSYNEQFF.

This clonotype has a handful of counts. This chain connects TRBV30 to TRBJ1-1; no firm D call. Germline V lookup: CDR1 GTSNPN, CDR2 SVGIG (reference sequence). This CDR3 spans 14 amino acids. Trimming took 4 bases from V and 1 from J, leaving 13 bases between them. The CDR3 DNA reads as TGTGCCTGGAACCTCGGTGGGCAGAACACTGAAGCTTTCTTT. It is translated as CAWNLGGQNTEAFF.